Listed here are 25 T cell receptor beta chains from one sample, sequenced in a study of blood T cell repertoires in COVID-19. Method: immunoSEQ multiplex PCR; TCRdb's copy keeps in-frame clones and lacks some. The table includes fewer than 200,000 clones, approximately 80% detected once. Material for sequencing was PBMCs or T cells enriched from blood (not recorded which). The origin of the receptors is a man aged 50-59 years who had recovered from COVID-19.

This sequence joins TRBV19 and TRBJ1-5, with unresolved D. The CDR3 consists of 14 residues. In germline, CDR1 is LNHDA, CDR2 SQIVND (reference sequence). The ends were cut back, 5 bases at V and 6 bases at J, with 14 bases in the middle. In nucleotides, the CDR3 is TGTGCCAGTAGTCATAACGGGGTAGGTCAGCCCCAGCATTTT. Translation: CASSHNGVGQPQHF.

The chain uses TRBV14 and TRBJ1-4, with 7 nucleotides matching TRBD1. CDR1 and CDR2 from the germline V gene are SGHDN and FVKESK. The CDR3 spans 15 residues. The V and J ends lost 4 bases and 7 bases, in that order; junction bases with no gene match: 9. CDR3 in amino acids: CASSRSGTVFEKLFF. DNA for the CDR3: TGTGCCAGCAGCCGCTCCGGGACAGTCTTTGAAAAACTGTTTTTT.

This chain links TRBV6-1 with TRBJ2-7; D unclear. Germline V gives CDR1 MNHNS, CDR2 SASEGT. The CDR3 consists of 14 residues. V lost 1 base to trimming and J lost 2 bases, with 9 bases between them. CDR3 nucleotides: TGTGCCAGCAGTGAAGTGGCAGGTGCCTACGAGCAGTACTTC. This sequence encodes CASSEVAGAYEQYF.

The V gene is TRBV6-5, the J gene TRBJ1-3, with unresolved D. CDR1 is MNHEY and CDR2 is SVGAGI in the germline V gene. The CDR3 runs 16 residues. Trimming pared 0 bases from V and 2 bases from J, leaving 11 bases between. CDR3 sequence reads: CASSYSSRRAGNTIYF. In nucleotides, the CDR3 is TGTGCCAGCAGTTACTCGAGTAGGCGGGCTGGAAACACCATATATTTT.

The V gene is TRBV5-1, the J gene TRBJ2-1; TRBD1 matches at 11 bases. Per the germline V gene, CDR1 is SGHRS and CDR2 is YFSETQ. J gave up 7 bases and V 4 bases, and 10 bases lay outside the gene matches. The CDR3 consists of 16 residues. CDR3 amino acids: CASSAGGQGAGNEQFF. CDR3 in DNA: TGCGCCAGCAGCGCGGGAGGACAGGGGGCTGGTAATGAGCAGTTCTTC.

The V and J genes are TRBV6-1 and TRBJ1-2, with unresolved D. The CDR3 is 13 amino acids. Per the germline V gene, CDR1 is MNHNS and CDR2 is SASEGT. V was pared by 3 bases and J by 6 bases, with 11 bases between. CDR3 amino acids: CASSERRVDGYTF. The CDR3 nucleotides read TGTGCCAGCAGTGAGCGGAGGGTTGATGGCTACACCTTC.

The J gene is TRBJ2-7, the V gene TRBV6-4, with a possible D match to TRBD1 (5 bases). Looked up from germline, CDR1 is MRHNA and CDR2 is SNTAGT. The CDR3 covers 17 residues. Trimming removed 3 bases from V and 2 bases from J, with 20 bases in between. In DNA form, the CDR3 reads TGTGCCAGCAGTGATCGGAGACAGTACGATTATCCCTACGAGCAGTACTTC. As protein: CASSDRRQYDYPYEQYF.

V usage is TRBV15 and J usage is TRBJ1-2, with 9 bases identical to TRBD1. Trimming cost V 0 bases and J 2 bases; bases outside gene matches: 4. CDR1 and CDR2 from the germline V gene are LNHNV and YYDKDF (reference sequence). The CDR3 has 16 residues. The CDR3 sequence is CATSRDQGQGNYGYTF. The CDR3 region has the DNA TGTGCCACCAGCAGAGATCAGGGACAGGGCAACTATGGCTACACCTTC.

This chain joins TRBV3-1 (or the pseudogene TRBV3-2) and TRBJ1-4, with TRBD1 identical over 7 bases. This CDR3 has 15 amino acids. Germline V gives CDR1 LGHDT, CDR2 YNNKEL (reference sequence). After removal of 2 bases from V and 7 bases from J, the junction contained 7 bases not matched to a gene. DNA for the CDR3: TGTGCCAGCAGCCAACCGACAGGGATAGGTGAAAAACTGTTTTTT. Protein: CASSQPTGIGEKLFF.

In this sample, this clone turned up a few times. This rearrangement joins TRBV4-1 to TRBJ1-2; D uncertain. This CDR3 has 17 amino acids. Germline assignment: CDR1 MGHRA and CDR2 YSYEKL. Trimming pared 0 bases from V and 0 bases from J, leaving 14 bases between. CDR3 protein: CASSQDHVGRANYGYTF. The CDR3 DNA sequence: TGCGCCAGCAGCCAAGATCATGTGGGCCGCGCTAACTATGGCTACACCTTC.

The genes are TRBV27 and TRBJ2-7; D gene uncertain. The V end was cut by 5 bases, the J end by 5 bases, with 16 bases between. CDR1 and CDR2 (germline): MNHEY, SMNVEV (reference sequence). The CDR3 length is 14 residues. In DNA form, the CDR3 reads TGTGCCAGCAGTCCTACTCTAACCAACCACGAGCAGTACTTC. As protein: CASSPTLTNHEQYF.

The chain recombines TRBV28 with TRBJ1-5; D is unresolved. The CDR3 loop spans 12 amino acids. The V and J ends lost 4 bases and 7 bases respectively, with 8 bases between them. Germline loops: CDR1 MDHEN, CDR2 SYDVKM. CDR3 sequence: CASSSPPQPQHF. CDR3 nucleotide sequence: TGTGCCAGCAGTTCCCCTCCCCAGCCCCAGCATTTT.

This clone was counted once. A junction boundary mismatches the germline segment, possibly from a read error. This sequence joins TRBV28 and TRBJ1-2, with a possible D match to TRBD1 (6 bases). CDR3 length equals 12 residues. From germline, CDR1 is MDHEN and CDR2 SYDVKM. The CDR3 reads CANSRGASGYTF. CDR3 sequence (DNA): TGTGCCAACAGTCGGGGGGCGAGTGGCTACACCTTC.

V gene TRBV23-1 combines with J gene TRBJ2-7; TRBD1 matches at 7 bases. TRBV23-1 is an open reading frame, and its role is uncertain. This CDR3 has 13 residues. Losses at the gene ends were 2 bases for V and 5 bases for J; bases not matched to a gene: 3. The CDR3 DNA follows: TGCGCCAGCAGTCAACGACAGGGTCACGAGCAGTACTTC. It yields the protein CASSQRQGHEQYF.

The chain couples TRBV5-1 to TRBJ2-7; D not resolved. In germline, CDR1 is SGHRS, CDR2 YFSETQ. V dropped 7 bases and J dropped 0 bases, with 14 bases sitting between them. The CDR3 contains 14 residues. This CDR3 reads CASLAAPSSYEQYF. The CDR3 DNA reads as TGCGCCAGCTTGGCGGCACCTAGCTCCTACGAGCAGTACTTC. The entire variable domain, with the rest obtained from reference TRBV5-1 and TRBJ2-7, is as follows: KAGVTQTPRYLIKTRGQQVTLSCSPISGHRSVSWYQQTPGQGLQFLFEYFSETQRNKGNFPGRFSGRQFSNSRSEMNVSTLELGDSALYLCASLAAPSSYEQYFGPGTRLTVT.

The rearrangement uses TRBV4-2 and TRBJ1-2; TRBD1 agrees at 7 bases. Germline V gene lookup returns CDR1 LGHNA and CDR2 YNFKEQ. The CDR3 consists of 18 residues. J lost 1 base, V lost 0 bases, and 11 bases had no gene match. CDR3 sequence reads: CASSQEDRAPVLNYGYTF. CDR3 nucleotides: TGTGCCAGCAGCCAAGAAGACAGGGCCCCAGTCCTTAACTATGGCTACACCTTC.

The rearrangement joins TRBV5-1 to TRBJ2-5; the match to TRBD2 covers 12 bases. Losses at the gene ends were 0 bases for V and 5 bases for J; bases not matched to a gene: 11. The germline CDR1 and CDR2 sequences are SGHRS and YFSETQ. This CDR3 spans 18 amino acids. CDR3 coding DNA: TGCGCCAGCAGCTTGGAAACTAGCGGGGGGTCCTTCCGGGAGACCCAGTACTTC. Protein product: CASSLETSGGSFRETQYF.

On this clone itself: Other DNA sequences in this sample translate to the same CDR3. This chain uses TRBV14 with TRBJ2-5, with D possibly TRBD2 on 5 matching bases. Trimming cost V 2 bases and J 2 bases, with 9 bases left between them. The CDR3 spans 14 residues. CDR1 SGHDN and CDR2 FVKESK come from the germline V gene. CDR3 DNA sequence: TGTGCCAGCAGCCAAAATCGGGGACAAGAGACCCAGTACTTC. It specifies CASSQNRGQETQYF.

Only one count was recorded for this clone. The chain couples TRBV3-1 (or the pseudogene TRBV3-2) to TRBJ1-5, with D possibly being TRBD1 (6 bases). The V and J ends lost 11 bases and 4 bases respectively, with 15 bases between them. The CDR3 totals 13 residues. The germline CDR1 and CDR2 sequences are LGHDT and YNNKEL (reference sequence). The CDR3 protein is CASSGGPNQPQHF. The DNA of the CDR3 is TGTGCCTCGTCGGGGGGCCCTAATCAGCCCCAGCATTTT.

The chain couples TRBV18 to TRBJ1-5, with 8 bases fitting TRBD1. There are 15 residues in the CDR3. Germline lookup yields CDR1 KGHSH and CDR2 LQKENI. V lost 3 bases, J lost 3 bases, and 4 bases stayed unmatched. CDR3 loop: CASSPPTGDNQPQHF. CDR3 DNA sequence: TGTGCCAGCTCACCGCCGACAGGGGACAATCAGCCCCAGCATTTT.

The chain carries TRBV5-1 and TRBJ1-3; D is perhaps TRBD1 (5 bases). This CDR3 has 15 residues. The V and J ends lost 0 bases and 1 base respectively, with 8 bases between them. The germline V gene encodes CDR1 SGHRS and CDR2 YFSETQ. As DNA, the CDR3 is TGCGCCAGCAGCTTGGCCTCAGGGTCTGGAAACACCATATATTTT. It encodes CASSLASGSGNTIYF.

The V gene is TRBV28, the J gene TRBJ1-2; 8 nucleotides align to TRBD1. The CDR3 totals 14 residues. J gave up 6 bases and V 5 bases, and 8 bases lay outside the gene matches. Per germline, CDR1 MDHEN and CDR2 SYDVKM. Here the CDR3 reads CASSIQGEPDGYTF. The CDR3 nucleotides read TGTGCCAGCAGTATACAGGGGGAACCGGATGGCTACACCTTC.

The chain links TRBV3-1 (or the pseudogene TRBV3-2) to TRBJ2-1; no clear D gene. V was cut by 7 bases and J by 7 bases, with 14 bases left in between. The CDR3 covers 13 residues. Germline V lookup: CDR1 LGHDT, CDR2 YNNKEL (reference sequence). CDR3 residues: CASTVKGVNEQFF. The CDR3 nucleotides read TGTGCCAGCACCGTAAAAGGAGTGAATGAGCAGTTCTTC.

The gene calls are TRBV5-4 and TRBJ2-7; weak D call: TRBD1 (6 bases). The V end lost 4 bases, the J end lost 6 bases, and 8 bases lay between the germline ends. CDR1 is SGHNT, CDR2 YYREEE, per germline (reference sequence). The CDR3 runs to 11 residues. The CDR3 region is CASSAGVEQYF. The CDR3 DNA reads TGTGCCAGCAGCGCAGGGGTCGAGCAGTACTTC.

This rearrangement joins TRBV5-1 to TRBJ2-1; TRBD1 is a possible D gene (6 bases). The germline V gene encodes CDR1 SGHRS and CDR2 YFSETQ. The length of the CDR3 is 13 residues. Deletions cut 0 bases from V and 8 bases from J, with 9 bases between. CDR3 DNA sequence: TGCGCCAGCAGCTTGGGGCAGGGGTATGAGCAGTTCTTC. Amino acid sequence: CASSLGQGYEQFF. The whole variable domain, filled in from reference TRBV5-1 and TRBJ2-1, reads KAGVTQTPRYLIKTRGQQVTLSCSPISGHRSVSWYQQTPGQGLQFLFEYFSETQRNKGNFPGRFSGRQFSNSRSEMNVSTLELGDSALYLCASSLGQGYEQFFGPGTRLTVL.